This T cell receptor beta chain derives from a study of shared clonotypes between healthy human individuals. CDR3 length: 16 residues. CDR1 and CDR2 (germline): SGHNT, YENEEA. V lost 4 bases and J lost 3; bases outside the gene matches: 7. Everyone who donated was a Caucasian adult who lived in Nashville, Tennessee. Libraries were prepared by immunoSEQ multiplex PCR; TCRdb keeps only in-frame clonotypes and omits some of them. Among 400,000 to 500,000 clones listed, 76% were seen once. The chain is built from TRBV11-3 and TRBJ2-2, with 8 nucleotides matching TRBD1. This clonotype was obtained from a middle-aged woman in good health. Some clones in this sample may be carry-over from other donors' samples. Sequenced material: PBMCs. In DNA, the CDR3 is TGTGCCAGCAGCTCGGGAAGACAGGGGTACACCGGGGAGCTGTTTTTT. Translated, it gives CASSSGRQGYTGELFF.